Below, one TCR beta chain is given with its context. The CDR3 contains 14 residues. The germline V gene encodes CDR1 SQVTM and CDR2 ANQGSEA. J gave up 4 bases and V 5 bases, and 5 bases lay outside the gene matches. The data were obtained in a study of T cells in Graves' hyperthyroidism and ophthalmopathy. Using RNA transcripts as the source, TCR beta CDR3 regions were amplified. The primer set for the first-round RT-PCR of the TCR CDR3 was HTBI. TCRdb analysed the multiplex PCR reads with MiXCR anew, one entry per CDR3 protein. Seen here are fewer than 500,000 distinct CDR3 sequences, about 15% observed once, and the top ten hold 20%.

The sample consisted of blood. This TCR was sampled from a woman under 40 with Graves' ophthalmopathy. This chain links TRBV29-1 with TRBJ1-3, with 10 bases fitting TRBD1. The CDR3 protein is CSVHDRGQGNTIYF. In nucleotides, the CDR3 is TGCAGCGTTCACGACAGGGGGCAAGGAAACACCATATATTTT.